A single sample is the source of the 17 T cell receptor beta chains below, sequenced in a study of radiation and T cells in renal cell carcinoma (dated by TCRdb to about 2020). The library was prepared using the immunoSEQ multiplex PCR assay. The source is immuneACCESS, and TCRdb retained only in-frame sequences with V and J called. Part of the clones is not carried over; for the studies checked, unresolved V genes explain less than half of this, and the remainder is unexplained. For this sample the table gives tens of thousands of clones, of which approximately 84% were detected only once. The biggest ten clones account for about 7.1% of the sample. In light of the paper, this sample's time point label describes: baseline pretreatment blood. The treatment or condition label on this specimen signifies: 15 Gy SBRT to primary tumor, nephrectomy 4 weeks later. Sequenced here: blood, sampled from a patient whose treatment included radiotherapy and nephrectomy. The receptors were gathered from a man between 60 and 75 years old with renal cell carcinoma.

The genes are TRBV11-3 and TRBJ2-4, with unresolved D. This CDR3 has 13 residues. Trimming stripped 4 bases from V and 7 bases from J, with 11 bases between. In germline, CDR1 is SGHNT, CDR2 YENEEA. CDR3 DNA sequence: TGTGCCAGCAGCTCTATCTACGGGAACATTCAGTACTTC. It is translated as CASSSIYGNIQYF. Together with reference TRBV11-3 and TRBJ2-4, the CDR3 gives the full variable domain: EAGVVQSPRYKIIEKKQPVAFWCNPISGHNTLYWYLQNLGQGPELLIRYENEEAVDDSQLPKDRFSAERLKGVDSTLKIQPAELGDSAVYLCASSSIYGNIQYFGAGTRLSVL.

This rearrangement joins TRBV7-5 to TRBJ2-5; the table's D call, TRBD2, has no DNA check behind it. TRBV7-5 is shown as a pseudogene. The CDR3 covers 15 residues. The CDR3 region is CVRSMKLDPQETQYF. In nucleotides, the CDR3 is TGTGTCAGAAGCATGAAACTAGATCCCCAAGAGACCCAGTACTTC.

This chain uses TRBV15 with TRBJ2-7, with D possibly being TRBD2 (6 bases). Germline assignment: CDR1 LNHNV and CDR2 YYDKDF (reference sequence). Trimming pared 4 bases from V and 9 bases from J, leaving 16 bases between. The CDR3 is 13 amino acids. This CDR3 reads CATSMRSAGSQYV. The DNA for the CDR3 is TGTGCCACCAGCATGAGGTCAGCGGGCTCGCAGTACGTC.

The chain combines TRBV19 with TRBJ2-3; 10 bases fit TRBD1. Germline V gene sequence: CDR1 LNHDA, CDR2 SQIVND (reference sequence). V shed 5 bases, J shed 5 bases, and the junction held 7 bases outside the gene matches. The CDR3 runs to 15 residues. CDR3 sequence (DNA): TGTGCCAGTAGTCCTGCAGGGACAGGGGTAGATACGCAGTATTTT. This sequence encodes CASSPAGTGVDTQYF.

The V gene is TRBV5-4, the J gene TRBJ2-1; D might be TRBD2 (5 bases). CDR1 and CDR2 from the germline V gene are SGHNT and YYREEE (reference sequence). The CDR3 extends over 16 amino acids. V was trimmed by 4 bases and J by 6 bases, leaving 20 bases between them. This CDR3 is CASSLKVLEAANEQFF. In nucleotides, the CDR3 is TGTGCCAGCAGCCTCAAGGTATTAGAAGCGGCCAATGAGCAGTTCTTC.

This clone has a single count. The V and J genes are TRBV25-1 and TRBJ2-3; D may be TRBD1 (6 bases). This CDR3 has 15 amino acids. Trimming removed 2 bases from V and 8 bases from J, with 17 bases in between. Germline CDR1 is MGHDK and CDR2 is SYGVNS. This CDR3 is CASSELLLVGATQYF. The CDR3 DNA reads TGTGCCAGCAGTGAACTTTTACTAGTGGGGGCTACGCAGTATTTT.

The chain joins TRBV9 to TRBJ2-3; D is unclear. The CDR3 has 14 residues. The V gene's germline CDR1 is SGDLS and CDR2 YYNGEE. V lost 0 bases and J 2 bases, leaving 7 bases between the germline ends. This chain's CDR3 is CASSVVGDTDTQYF. The DNA for the CDR3 is TGTGCCAGCAGCGTAGTTGGGGACACAGATACGCAGTATTTT.

The genes are TRBV5-1 and TRBJ1-1, with TRBD1 matching over 7 bases. The germline V gene encodes CDR1 SGHRS and CDR2 YFSETQ. CDR3 length: 16 residues. V lost 0 bases and J lost 1; bases outside the gene matches: 6. The CDR3 is CASSLVPTGSNTEAFF. CDR3 in DNA: TGCGCCAGCAGCTTGGTCCCGACAGGGTCGAACACTGAAGCTTTCTTT.

This clone was recorded only once. The chain uses TRBV9 and TRBJ1-4, with D unclear. The CDR3 covers 15 residues. The V gene's germline CDR1 is SGDLS and CDR2 YYNGEE. The ends were cut back, 1 base at V and 5 bases at J, with 12 bases in the middle. The CDR3 is CASSVRADLNEKLFF. In nucleotides, the CDR3 is TGTGCCAGCAGCGTAAGAGCGGACCTCAATGAAAAACTGTTTTTT.

The chain links TRBV16 to TRBJ2-6, with D perhaps being TRBD1 or TRBD2 (6 bases each). Germline CDR1 reads KGHSY; CDR2 reads FQNENV. V was pared by 8 bases and J by 4 bases, with 18 bases between. The CDR3 runs to 16 residues. Here the CDR3 reads CASAPLGGVGANVLTF. The CDR3 region has the DNA TGTGCCAGCGCCCCCCTCGGGGGCGTCGGGGCCAACGTCCTGACTTTC.

This clone was counted between two and nine times. The V call is TRBV7-8, the J call TRBJ2-1; 13 bases line up with TRBD2. Unmatched junction bases numbered 7, after V lost 5 bases and J lost 3 bases. CDR1 is SGHVS, CDR2 FQNEAQ, per germline. The length of the CDR3 is 17 residues. This CDR3 reads CASSLTSGGAVYNEQFF. In nucleotides, the CDR3 is TGTGCCAGCAGCCTAACTAGCGGGGGGGCCGTCTACAATGAGCAGTTCTTC. Using reference TRBV7-8 and TRBJ2-1 for the parts outside the CDR3, the full variable domain is GAGVSQSPRYKVAKRGQDVALRCDPISGHVSLFWYQQALGQGPEFLTYFQNEAQLDKSGLPSDRFFAERPEGSVSTLKIQRTQQEDSAVYLCASSLTSGGAVYNEQFFGPGTRLTVL.

The chain combines TRBV7-2 with TRBJ1-3, with 8 bases fitting TRBD1. The CDR3 totals 15 residues. V dropped 5 bases and J dropped 2; count of bases not matched to a gene: 5. The germline V gene encodes CDR1 SGHTA and CDR2 FQGNSA. The CDR3 nucleotides read TGTGCCAGCAGCCCTGACAGGGGAACTGGAAACACCATATATTTT. Translated, it gives CASSPDRGTGNTIYF.

The chain employs TRBV6-1 and TRBJ2-7, with TRBD1 as a possible D gene (6 bases). CDR1 is MNHNS, CDR2 SASEGT, per germline. The CDR3 runs to 12 residues. Trimming removed 7 bases from V and 3 bases from J, with 10 bases in between. The CDR3 bases are TGTGCCAGCAAGCTAGGGGGCTACGAGCAGTACTTC. This codes for CASKLGGYEQYF.

V gene TRBV5-1 combines with J gene TRBJ2-5, with D uncertain. Trimming cost V 5 bases and J 5 bases, with 10 bases left between them. The CDR3 has 12 residues. Germline V lookup: CDR1 SGHRS, CDR2 YFSETQ. The CDR3: CASRIGLETQYF. The CDR3 DNA sequence: TGCGCCAGCAGGATAGGCCTGGAGACCCAGTACTTC.

The rearrangement uses TRBV18 and TRBJ1-1; no firm D call. Trimming shortened V by 2 bases and J by 8 bases, and 12 bases separated the two germline ends. Germline V gene sequence: CDR1 KGHSH, CDR2 LQKENI. The CDR3 consists of 13 residues. The CDR3, as DNA: TGTGCCAGCTCACCAGAGCAACAGACGGAAGCTTTCTTT. It is translated as CASSPEQQTEAFF. Full variable domain (remainder filled in from reference TRBV18 and TRBJ1-1): NAGVMQNPRHLVRRRGQEARLRCSPMKGHSHVYWYRQLPEEGLKFMVYLQKENIIDESGMPKERFSAEFPKEGPSILRIQQVVRGDSAAYFCASSPEQQTEAFFGQGTRLTVV.

The J gene is TRBJ2-5, the V gene TRBV11-3; 9 nucleotides align to TRBD2. The germline V gene encodes CDR1 SGHNT and CDR2 YENEEA. The CDR3 length is 15 residues. Trimming took 8 bases from V and 3 from J; bases not matched to a gene: 10. In DNA, the CDR3 is TGTGCCAGCCAAAAGGCGACTAGCGGAGAAGAGACCCAGTACTTC. Its protein is CASQKATSGEETQYF.

The genes are TRBV12-5 and TRBJ2-7; 11 bases line up with TRBD1. The CDR3 extends over 15 amino acids. Trimming removed 5 bases from V and 9 bases from J; junction bases left unmatched: 12. Germline V lookup: CDR1 LGHNT, CDR2 FRNRAP. The CDR3 sequence: CASGIGTGGDVTQYF. The CDR3 bases are TGTGCTAGTGGTATAGGGACAGGGGGGGATGTTACGCAGTACTTC.